The sequence of this T cell receptor beta chain was determined in a study of T-cell reconstitution after alpha-beta-depleted transplantation in children. This clonotype was seen ten or more times. Molecular barcoding with unique molecular identifiers was used for the TCRbeta library. Via MiXCR, TCRdb re-called the PCR reads, giving one row per CDR3 protein. The repertoire holds approximately 490,000 distinct CDR3 sequences, with roughly an eighth as singletons. V lost 0 bases and J lost 1, with 9 bases in between. CDR1 is SEHNR and CDR2 is FQNEAQ in the germline V gene (reference sequence). CDR3 length: 15 amino acids.

V gene TRBV7-9 combines with J gene TRBJ2-5; D unresolved. Specimen: PBMCs from the stem cell graft donor, collected from the stem cell graft. The receptor comes from a human donor who donated a stem cell graft to a child with combined immunodeficiency. As DNA, the CDR3 is TGTGCCAGCAGCTTAGCGCTACAAACCCAAGAGACCCAGTACTTC. It translates to CASSLALQTQETQYF.